The rows below give T cell receptor beta chains drawn from one sample of a study of blood T cell repertoires in COVID-19. Assay used: immunoSEQ multiplex PCR; TCRdb lists only in-frame clones, some missing. The sample carries about 260,000 clones, 80% to 90% recorded once. Sequencing was done on a sample of PBMCs or T cells enriched from blood (not recorded which). The receptors shown here come from a middle-aged man who had been exposed to COVID-19. The CDR3 runs from the conserved cysteine through the conserved F or W. Each record gives: V gene, J gene, D gene, clone size, CDR3 DNA, CDR3 protein. A D gene is named only where the DNA matches it firmly. Size values are once, few and many counts, or a class for expanded clones, and some rows have none.

V gene: TRBV4-1; J gene: TRBJ2-5; D gene: TRBD2; clone size: NA; CDR3 DNA: TGCGCCAGCAGCCAAGTGGCGCGGGGGGCTGTCACGACCCAGTACTTC; CDR3 protein: CASSQVARGAVTTQYF
V gene: TRBV6-6; J gene: TRBJ1-1; D gene: TRBD1; clone size: NA; CDR3 DNA: TGTGCCAGCAGTAACCAGGACAGGGCCACTGAAGCTTTCTTT; CDR3 protein: CASSNQDRATEAFF
V gene: TRBV3-1/TRBV3-2; J gene: TRBJ2-4; D gene: TRBD2; clone size: NA; CDR3 DNA: TGTGCCAGCAGCCAGGCCGGGGGGGACCTTCAGTACTTC; CDR3 protein: CASSQAGGDLQYF
V gene: TRBV19; J gene: TRBJ2-1; D gene: NA; clone size: NA; CDR3 DNA: TGTGCCAGCACCACCTCTGGCAGGGGCCATGAGCAGTTCTTC; CDR3 protein: CASTTSGRGHEQFF
V gene: TRBV19; J gene: TRBJ2-1; D gene: TRBD2; clone size: NA; CDR3 DNA: TGTGCCAGTATCCGAGGGGCTAGCGGGAGTTACAATGAGCAGTTCTTC; CDR3 protein: CASIRGASGSYNEQFF
V gene: TRBV28; J gene: TRBJ1-2; D gene: NA; clone size: NA; CDR3 DNA: TGTGCCAGCAGTTTAATCGGTGGCTACACCTTC; CDR3 protein: CASSLIGGYTF
V gene: TRBV19; J gene: TRBJ2-4; D gene: NA; clone size: NA; CDR3 DNA: TGTGCCAGTAGGGAACAGGGTTCCAAAAACATTCAGTACTTC; CDR3 protein: CASREQGSKNIQYF
V gene: TRBV5-1; J gene: TRBJ2-7; D gene: NA; clone size: NA; CDR3 DNA: TGCGCCAGCAGCCTCAGCGGTCCCTACGAGCAGTACTTC; CDR3 protein: CASSLSGPYEQYF
V gene: TRBV5-1; J gene: TRBJ1-5; D gene: TRBD1; clone size: NA; CDR3 DNA: TGCGCCAGCAGCCCGACAGGGGACTCTCAGCCCCAGCATTTT; CDR3 protein: CASSPTGDSQPQHF
V gene: TRBV28; J gene: TRBJ1-3; D gene: NA; clone size: NA; CDR3 DNA: TGTGCCAGCAGTTTGCAAGTCAGGGGATCTGGAAACACCATATATTTT; CDR3 protein: CASSLQVRGSGNTIYF
V gene: TRBV28; J gene: TRBJ1-1; D gene: NA; clone size: NA; CDR3 DNA: TGTGCCAGCAAAACCTTGGGACACCCGAACACTGAAGCTTTCTTT; CDR3 protein: CASKTLGHPNTEAFF
V gene: TRBV5-1; J gene: TRBJ2-1; D gene: TRBD1; clone size: NA; CDR3 DNA: TGCGCCAGCAGCTTGGCCCGGGACAGTAATTACAATGAGCAGTTCTTC; CDR3 protein: CASSLARDSNYNEQFF
V gene: TRBV5-1; J gene: TRBJ2-3; D gene: TRBD2; clone size: NA; CDR3 DNA: TGCGCCAGCAGCCCCTGGGGGCCTAGCGGGGGCCTAAGCACAGATACGCAGTATTTT; CDR3 protein: CASSPWGPSGGLSTDTQYF
V gene: TRBV10-3; J gene: TRBJ1-1; D gene: NA; clone size: NA; CDR3 DNA: TGTGCCACCCGGGAAGGGCTATTTACTGAAGCTTTCTTT; CDR3 protein: CATREGLFTEAFF
V gene: TRBV11-2; J gene: TRBJ1-2; D gene: NA; clone size: NA; CDR3 DNA: TGTGCCAGCAGCTTAGTAGTACCGGGACAAGGATATGGCTACACCTTC; CDR3 protein: CASSLVVPGQGYGYTF
V gene: TRBV27; J gene: TRBJ2-3; D gene: TRBD1; clone size: NA; CDR3 DNA: TGTGCCAGCAGTCCCCGGGACAGGGGACATACAGATACGCAGTATTTT; CDR3 protein: CASSPRDRGHTDTQYF
V gene: TRBV2; J gene: TRBJ1-5; D gene: TRBD1; clone size: NA; CDR3 DNA: TGTGCCAGCGGGGGACAGGCCGACTATCAGCCCCAGCATTTT; CDR3 protein: CASGGQADYQPQHF
V gene: TRBV29-1; J gene: TRBJ2-3; D gene: NA; clone size: NA; CDR3 DNA: TGCAGCGTTAACAGGGTCGGAAGCACAGATACGCAGTATTTT; CDR3 protein: CSVNRVGSTDTQYF
V gene: TRBV7-2; J gene: TRBJ2-1; D gene: NA; clone size: once; CDR3 DNA: TGTGCCAGCAGCTTCGCGTCACGCTCCTACAATGAGCAGTTCTTC; CDR3 protein: CASSFASRSYNEQFF
V gene: TRBV6-5; J gene: TRBJ2-1; D gene: NA; clone size: NA; CDR3 DNA: TGTGCCTCCCAAACGGGATGGGGCTACAATGAGCAGTTCTTC; CDR3 protein: CASQTGWGYNEQFF
V gene: TRBV9; J gene: TRBJ1-2; D gene: NA; clone size: NA; CDR3 DNA: TGTGCCAGCAGCGTAGGGTGGGGGGACGGCTACACCTTC; CDR3 protein: CASSVGWGDGYTF
V gene: TRBV11-2; J gene: TRBJ1-6; D gene: NA; clone size: few; CDR3 DNA: TGTGCCAGCAGCCCGGGCCGGGGTAGGTCCTATAATTCACCCCTCCACTTT; CDR3 protein: CASSPGRGRSYNSPLHF
V gene: TRBV3-1/TRBV3-2; J gene: TRBJ1-1; D gene: NA; clone size: NA; CDR3 DNA: TGTGCCAGCAGGGGGCAGGGGAGTGACACTGAAGCTTTCTTT; CDR3 protein: CASRGQGSDTEAFF
V gene: TRBV30; J gene: TRBJ2-5; D gene: TRBD1; clone size: NA; CDR3 DNA: TGTGCCTGGAGTCGAGACAGGGTGGGGGACCAAGAGACCCAGTACTTC; CDR3 protein: CAWSRDRVGDQETQYF
V gene: TRBV6-5; J gene: TRBJ1-5; D gene: NA; clone size: NA; CDR3 DNA: TGTGCCAGCAGTCTAATGAGCAATCAGCCCCAGCATTTT; CDR3 protein: CASSLMSNQPQHF
V gene: TRBV9; J gene: TRBJ1-1; D gene: TRBD1; clone size: NA; CDR3 DNA: TGTGCCAGCAACCCGTCAGGGGGGTTATCTGAAGCTTTCTTT; CDR3 protein: CASNPSGGLSEAFF
V gene: TRBV7-9; J gene: TRBJ1-4; D gene: NA; clone size: NA; CDR3 DNA: TGTGCCAGCAGCCCCTGGGGGCCTTTGGATGAAAAACTGTTTTTT; CDR3 protein: CASSPWGPLDEKLFF
V gene: TRBV12-3/TRBV12-4; J gene: TRBJ2-3; D gene: NA; clone size: NA; CDR3 DNA: TGTGCCAGCAGTTTAGCGGGGGCCCTCCCGCAGTATTTT; CDR3 protein: CASSLAGALPQYF
V gene: TRBV2; J gene: TRBJ1-2; D gene: NA; clone size: NA; CDR3 DNA: TGTGCCAGCAGTGAAACAGACTATGGCTACACCTTC; CDR3 protein: CASSETDYGYTF
V gene: TRBV7-2; J gene: TRBJ1-1; D gene: NA; clone size: NA; CDR3 DNA: TGTGCCAGCAGCTCCGCAGGGGTGAACACTGAAGCTTTCTTT; CDR3 protein: CASSSAGVNTEAFF
V gene: TRBV12-3/TRBV12-4; J gene: TRBJ1-2; D gene: TRBD1; clone size: NA; CDR3 DNA: TGTGCCAGCAGCCCCGGGACAGTCAATGGCTACACCTTC; CDR3 protein: CASSPGTVNGYTF
V gene: TRBV28; J gene: TRBJ1-2; D gene: NA; clone size: NA; CDR3 DNA: TGTGCCAGCAGCGGACTTAATTATGGCTACACCTTC; CDR3 protein: CASSGLNYGYTF
V gene: TRBV12-5; J gene: TRBJ1-5; D gene: NA; clone size: NA; CDR3 DNA: TGTGCTAGTGGTTTGGGGACAAATAGCAATCAGCCCCAGCATTTT; CDR3 protein: CASGLGTNSNQPQHF
V gene: TRBV2; J gene: TRBJ1-5; D gene: TRBD1; clone size: once; CDR3 DNA: TGTGCCAGCAGTCAAGGGGGCATTTATCAGCCCCAGCATTTT; CDR3 protein: CASSQGGIYQPQHF
V gene: TRBV5-1; J gene: TRBJ1-6; D gene: NA; clone size: NA; CDR3 DNA: TGCGCCAGCAGCTTGGACAGGGATAATTCACCCCTCCACTTT; CDR3 protein: CASSLDRDNSPLHF
V gene: TRBV6-2/TRBV6-3; J gene: TRBJ2-3; D gene: TRBD2; clone size: few; CDR3 DNA: TGTGCCAGCAGTTACCGACTAGCGGGAGGTATTTCTAGCACAGATACGCAGTATTTT; CDR3 protein: CASSYRLAGGISSTDTQYF
V gene: TRBV6-5; J gene: TRBJ2-3; D gene: TRBD1; clone size: NA; CDR3 DNA: TGTGCCAGCAGCGGACAGGGACCCACAGATACGCAGTATTTT; CDR3 protein: CASSGQGPTDTQYF
V gene: TRBV2; J gene: TRBJ2-7; D gene: NA; clone size: NA; CDR3 DNA: TGTGCCAGCAGTTACAGCTACGAGCAGTACTTC; CDR3 protein: CASSYSYEQYF
V gene: TRBV18; J gene: TRBJ1-4; D gene: NA; clone size: NA; CDR3 DNA: TGTGCCAGCTCACAGGACAGAACCTCCCTCGAAAAACTGTTTTTT; CDR3 protein: CASSQDRTSLEKLFF
V gene: TRBV4-1; J gene: TRBJ1-6; D gene: NA; clone size: NA; CDR3 DNA: TGCGCCAGCAGCGCCGGGGGTAATAATTCACCCCTCCACTTT; CDR3 protein: CASSAGGNNSPLHF
V gene: TRBV6-4; J gene: TRBJ2-5; D gene: TRBD2; clone size: NA; CDR3 DNA: TGTGCCAGCAGTGACGTAGCGGGAGTAGGAGAGACCCAGTACTTC; CDR3 protein: CASSDVAGVGETQYF
V gene: TRBV29-1; J gene: TRBJ2-1; D gene: TRBD1; clone size: NA; CDR3 DNA: TGCAGCGTGCGGGACAGGGGAAATGAGCAGTTCTTC; CDR3 protein: CSVRDRGNEQFF
V gene: TRBV6-5; J gene: TRBJ2-7; D gene: TRBD1; clone size: NA; CDR3 DNA: TGTGCCAGCAGAAAGACAGGGGGCTCCTACGAGCAGTACTTC; CDR3 protein: CASRKTGGSYEQYF
V gene: TRBV10-3; J gene: TRBJ1-2; D gene: NA; clone size: NA; CDR3 DNA: TGTGCCATCAGTCAGGCCCTCTCGAACTATGGCTACACCTTC; CDR3 protein: CAISQALSNYGYTF
V gene: TRBV7-9; J gene: TRBJ2-2; D gene: TRBD2; clone size: NA; CDR3 DNA: TGTGCCAGCAGCATAACTAGCGGGGGAAACACCGGGGAGCTGTTTTTT; CDR3 protein: CASSITSGGNTGELFF
V gene: TRBV4-1; J gene: TRBJ1-5; D gene: NA; clone size: NA; CDR3 DNA: TGCGCCAGCAGCTCCGACAGGACGATCAATCAGCCCCAGCATTTT; CDR3 protein: CASSSDRTINQPQHF
V gene: TRBV10-3; J gene: TRBJ1-1; D gene: NA; clone size: NA; CDR3 DNA: TGTGCCATCAGTGACCCGAGGCGGGGCGACGACACTGAAGCTTTCTTT; CDR3 protein: CAISDPRRGDDTEAFF
V gene: TRBV6-2/TRBV6-3; J gene: TRBJ1-2; D gene: NA; clone size: NA; CDR3 DNA: TGTGCCAGCAGTTATGCGGGGGAACGAAATGGCTACACCTTC; CDR3 protein: CASSYAGERNGYTF
V gene: TRBV5-1; J gene: TRBJ1-5; D gene: TRBD1; clone size: NA; CDR3 DNA: TGCGCCAGCAGCTTGGGGGACAGCGTCAATCAGCCCCAGCATTTT; CDR3 protein: CASSLGDSVNQPQHF
V gene: TRBV27; J gene: TRBJ1-1; D gene: NA; clone size: once; CDR3 DNA: TGTGCCAGCAGTCGCCTAGGACACCCGAACACTGAAGCTTTCTTT; CDR3 protein: CASSRLGHPNTEAFF
V gene: TRBV12-5; J gene: TRBJ1-2; D gene: NA; clone size: NA; CDR3 DNA: TGTGCTAGTGGTTTAAGTATCGGGAGCTATGGCTACACCTTC; CDR3 protein: CASGLSIGSYGYTF
V gene: TRBV7-2; J gene: TRBJ2-1; D gene: TRBD2; clone size: once; CDR3 DNA: TGTGCCAGCAGCTTGCTAGCGGGAGGGCCACATGAGCAGTTCTTC; CDR3 protein: CASSLLAGGPHEQFF
V gene: TRBV6-5; J gene: TRBJ1-1; D gene: NA; clone size: NA; CDR3 DNA: TGTGCCAGCAGTTACGGGGGGAATTTGATGAACACTGAAGCTTTCTTT; CDR3 protein: CASSYGGNLMNTEAFF
V gene: TRBV5-4; J gene: TRBJ2-7; D gene: NA; clone size: NA; CDR3 DNA: TGTGCCAGCAGCTTGGAACCGCGGTCCTACGAGCAGTACTTC; CDR3 protein: CASSLEPRSYEQYF